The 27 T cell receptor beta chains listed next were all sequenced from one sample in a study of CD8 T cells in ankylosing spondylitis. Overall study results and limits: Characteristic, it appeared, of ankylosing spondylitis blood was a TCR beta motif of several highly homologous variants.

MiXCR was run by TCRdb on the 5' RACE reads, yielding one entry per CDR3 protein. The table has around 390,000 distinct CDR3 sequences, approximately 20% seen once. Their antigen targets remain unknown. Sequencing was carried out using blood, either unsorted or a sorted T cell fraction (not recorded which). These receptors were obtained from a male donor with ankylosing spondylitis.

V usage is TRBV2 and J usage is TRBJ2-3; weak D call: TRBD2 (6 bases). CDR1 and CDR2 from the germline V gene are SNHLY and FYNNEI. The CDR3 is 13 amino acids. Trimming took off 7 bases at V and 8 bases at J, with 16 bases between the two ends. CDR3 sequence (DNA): TGTGCCAGCACTAGCGTCTTGGCGGGTACGCAGTATTTT. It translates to CASTSVLAGTQYF.

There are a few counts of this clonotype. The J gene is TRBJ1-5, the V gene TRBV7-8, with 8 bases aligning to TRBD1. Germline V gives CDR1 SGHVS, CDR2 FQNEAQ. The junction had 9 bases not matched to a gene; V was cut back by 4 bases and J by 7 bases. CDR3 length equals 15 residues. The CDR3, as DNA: TGTGCCAGCAGCTCCACAGGGGGATCGTGGCAGCCCCAGCATTTT. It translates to CASSSTGGSWQPQHF.

The CDR3 region has the DNA TGTGCCAGCAGTTTGATGCCCCCGGGAGGCTACACCTTC. Translating gives CASSLMPPGGYTF. V usage is TRBV28 and J usage is TRBJ1-2; D is ambiguous. The CDR3 consists of 13 residues. CDR1 is MDHEN and CDR2 is SYDVKM in the germline V gene. Trimming took 3 bases from V and 8 from J, leaving 13 bases between them.

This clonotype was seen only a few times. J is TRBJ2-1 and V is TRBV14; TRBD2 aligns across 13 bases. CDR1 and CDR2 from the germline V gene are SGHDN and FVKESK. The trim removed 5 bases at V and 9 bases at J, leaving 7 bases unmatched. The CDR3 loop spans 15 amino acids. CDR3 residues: CASSKLAGGPSEQFF. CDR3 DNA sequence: TGTGCCAGCAGCAAACTAGCGGGAGGGCCTAGTGAGCAGTTCTTC.

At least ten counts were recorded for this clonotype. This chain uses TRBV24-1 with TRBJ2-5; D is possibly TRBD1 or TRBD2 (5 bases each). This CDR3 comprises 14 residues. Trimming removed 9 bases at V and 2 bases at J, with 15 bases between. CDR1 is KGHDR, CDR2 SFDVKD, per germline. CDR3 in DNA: TGTGCCACCCCGTGGGTGGGGGAACAAGAGACCCAGTACTTC. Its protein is CATPWVGEQETQYF.

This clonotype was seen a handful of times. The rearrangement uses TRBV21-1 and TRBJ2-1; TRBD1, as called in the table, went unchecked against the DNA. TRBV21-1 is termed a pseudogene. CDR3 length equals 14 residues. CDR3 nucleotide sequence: TGTGCCAGCAGCAAGACTGGGGTCTACAATGAGCAGTTCTTC. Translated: CASSKTGVYNEQFF.

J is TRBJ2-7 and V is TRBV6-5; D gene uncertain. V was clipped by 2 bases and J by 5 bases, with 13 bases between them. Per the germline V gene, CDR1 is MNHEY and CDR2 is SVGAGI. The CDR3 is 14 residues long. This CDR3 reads CASSYGGSYDEQYF. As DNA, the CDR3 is TGTGCCAGCAGTTACGGTGGTAGCTACGACGAGCAGTACTTC.

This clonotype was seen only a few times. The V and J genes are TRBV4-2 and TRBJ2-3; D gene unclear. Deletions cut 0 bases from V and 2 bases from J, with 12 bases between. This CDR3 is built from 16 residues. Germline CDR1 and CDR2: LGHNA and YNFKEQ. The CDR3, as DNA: TGTGCCAGCAGCCAAGAATGGCGGATCTACACAGATACGCAGTATTTT. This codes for CASSQEWRIYTDTQYF.

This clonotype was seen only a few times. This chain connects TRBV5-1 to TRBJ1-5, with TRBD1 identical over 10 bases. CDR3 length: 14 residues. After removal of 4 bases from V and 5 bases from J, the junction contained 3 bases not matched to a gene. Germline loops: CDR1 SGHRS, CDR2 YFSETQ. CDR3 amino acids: CASSETGGHQPQHF. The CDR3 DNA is TGCGCCAGCAGCGAGACAGGGGGCCATCAGCCCCAGCATTTT.

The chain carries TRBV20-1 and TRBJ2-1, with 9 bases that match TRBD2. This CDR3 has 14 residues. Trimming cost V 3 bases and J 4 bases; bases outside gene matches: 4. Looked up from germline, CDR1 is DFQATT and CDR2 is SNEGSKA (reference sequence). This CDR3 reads CSASSGRGYNEQFF. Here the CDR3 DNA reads TGCAGTGCTAGTAGCGGGAGAGGATACAATGAGCAGTTCTTC.

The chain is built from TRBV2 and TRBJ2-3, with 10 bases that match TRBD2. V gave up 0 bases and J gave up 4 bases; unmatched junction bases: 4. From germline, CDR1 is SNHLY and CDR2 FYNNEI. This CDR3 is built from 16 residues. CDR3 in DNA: TGTGCCAGCAGTGAAGCGCTAGCGGGAGAGGCAGATACGCAGTATTTT. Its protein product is CASSEALAGEADTQYF.

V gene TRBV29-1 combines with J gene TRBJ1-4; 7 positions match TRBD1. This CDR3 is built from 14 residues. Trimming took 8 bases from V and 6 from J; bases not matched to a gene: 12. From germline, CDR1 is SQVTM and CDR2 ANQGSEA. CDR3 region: CSIPFGDRDEKLFF. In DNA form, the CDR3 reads TGCAGCATTCCCTTTGGGGACAGAGATGAAAAACTGTTTTTT.

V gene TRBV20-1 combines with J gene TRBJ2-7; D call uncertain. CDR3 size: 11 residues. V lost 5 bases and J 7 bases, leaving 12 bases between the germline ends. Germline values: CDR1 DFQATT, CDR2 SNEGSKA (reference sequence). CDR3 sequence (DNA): TGCAGTGCTCCGAACCCGCGGGAGCAGTACTTC. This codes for CSAPNPREQYF.

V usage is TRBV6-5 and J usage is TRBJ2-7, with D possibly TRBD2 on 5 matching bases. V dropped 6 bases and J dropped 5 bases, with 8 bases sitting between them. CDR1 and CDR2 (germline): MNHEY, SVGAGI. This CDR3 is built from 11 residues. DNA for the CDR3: TGTGCCAGCAGGGACTTCCACGAGCAGTACTTC. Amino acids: CASRDFHEQYF.

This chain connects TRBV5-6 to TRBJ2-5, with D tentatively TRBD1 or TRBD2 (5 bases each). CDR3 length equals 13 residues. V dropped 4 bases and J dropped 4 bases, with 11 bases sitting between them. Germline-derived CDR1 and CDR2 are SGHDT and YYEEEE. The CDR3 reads CASSLPGPETQYF. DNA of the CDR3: TGTGCCAGCAGCCTACCGGGACCAGAGACCCAGTACTTC.

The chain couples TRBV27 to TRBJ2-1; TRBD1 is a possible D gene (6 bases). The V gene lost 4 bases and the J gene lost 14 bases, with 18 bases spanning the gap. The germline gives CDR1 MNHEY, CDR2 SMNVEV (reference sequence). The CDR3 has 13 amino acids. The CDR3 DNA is TGTGCCAGCAGTTCCTCAGGGGTGGGCATCGAGTTCTTC. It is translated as CASSSSGVGIEFF.

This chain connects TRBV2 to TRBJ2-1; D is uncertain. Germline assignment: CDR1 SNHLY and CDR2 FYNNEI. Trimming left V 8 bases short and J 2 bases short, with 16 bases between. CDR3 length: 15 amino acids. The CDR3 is CASVPLSAAYNEQFF. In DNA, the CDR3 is TGTGCCAGCGTCCCCCTTTCGGCCGCCTACAATGAGCAGTTCTTC.

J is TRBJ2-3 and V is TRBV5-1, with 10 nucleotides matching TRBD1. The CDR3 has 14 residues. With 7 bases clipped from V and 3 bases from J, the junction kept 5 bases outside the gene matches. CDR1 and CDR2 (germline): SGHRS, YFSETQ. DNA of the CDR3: TGCGCCAGCCGAGACAGGGGGCTTACAGATACGCAGTATTTT. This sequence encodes CASRDRGLTDTQYF.

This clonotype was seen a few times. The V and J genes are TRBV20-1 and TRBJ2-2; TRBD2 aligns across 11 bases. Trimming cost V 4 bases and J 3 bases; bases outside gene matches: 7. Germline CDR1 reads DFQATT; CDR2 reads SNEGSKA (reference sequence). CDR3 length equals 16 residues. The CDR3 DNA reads TGCAGTGCTAAATTAGCGGGAGGGCCCTACACCGGGGAGCTGTTTTTT. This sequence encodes CSAKLAGGPYTGELFF.

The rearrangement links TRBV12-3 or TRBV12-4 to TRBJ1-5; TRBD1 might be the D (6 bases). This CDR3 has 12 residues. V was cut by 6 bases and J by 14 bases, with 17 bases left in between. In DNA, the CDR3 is TGTGCCAGCAGCCGACCGACAGGTCCAAAGCATTTT. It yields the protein CASSRPTGPKHF.

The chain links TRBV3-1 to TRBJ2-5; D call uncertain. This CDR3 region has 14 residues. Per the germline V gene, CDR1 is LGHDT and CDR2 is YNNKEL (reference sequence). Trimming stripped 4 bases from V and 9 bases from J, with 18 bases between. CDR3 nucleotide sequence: TGTGCCAGCAGCCCGCGCCAGTCGGAAGGTGCCCAGTACTTC. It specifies CASSPRQSEGAQYF.

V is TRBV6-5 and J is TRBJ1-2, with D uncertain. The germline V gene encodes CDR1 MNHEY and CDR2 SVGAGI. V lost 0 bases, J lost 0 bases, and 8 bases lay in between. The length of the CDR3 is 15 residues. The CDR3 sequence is CASSYSGASNYGYTF. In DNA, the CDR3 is TGTGCCAGCAGTTACTCGGGAGCTTCTAACTATGGCTACACCTTC.

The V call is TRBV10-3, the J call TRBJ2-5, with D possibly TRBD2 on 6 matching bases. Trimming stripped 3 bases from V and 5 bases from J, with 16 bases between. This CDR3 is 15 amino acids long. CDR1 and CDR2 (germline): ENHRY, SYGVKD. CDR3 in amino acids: CAISDLGGIEETQYF. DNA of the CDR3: TGTGCCATCAGTGATCTTGGCGGGATCGAGGAGACCCAGTACTTC.

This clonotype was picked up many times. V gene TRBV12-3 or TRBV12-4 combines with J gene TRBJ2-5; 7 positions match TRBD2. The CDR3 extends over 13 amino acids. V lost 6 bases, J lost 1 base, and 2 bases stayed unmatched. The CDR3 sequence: CASSPSGQETQYF. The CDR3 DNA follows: TGTGCCAGCAGCCCTAGCGGCCAAGAGACCCAGTACTTC.

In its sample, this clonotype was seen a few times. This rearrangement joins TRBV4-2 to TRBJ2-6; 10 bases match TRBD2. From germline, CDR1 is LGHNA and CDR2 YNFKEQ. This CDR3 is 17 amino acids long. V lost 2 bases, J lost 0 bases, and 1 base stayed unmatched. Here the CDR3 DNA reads TGTGCCAGCAGCCAATCTAGCGGGAGCTCTGGGGCCAACGTCCTGACTTTC. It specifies CASSQSSGSSGANVLTF.

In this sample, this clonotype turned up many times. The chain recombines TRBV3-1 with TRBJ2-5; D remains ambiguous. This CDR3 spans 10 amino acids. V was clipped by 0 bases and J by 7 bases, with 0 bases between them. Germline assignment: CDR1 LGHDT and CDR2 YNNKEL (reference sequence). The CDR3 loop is CASSQETQYF. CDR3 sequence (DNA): TGTGCCAGCAGCCAAGAGACCCAGTACTTC.

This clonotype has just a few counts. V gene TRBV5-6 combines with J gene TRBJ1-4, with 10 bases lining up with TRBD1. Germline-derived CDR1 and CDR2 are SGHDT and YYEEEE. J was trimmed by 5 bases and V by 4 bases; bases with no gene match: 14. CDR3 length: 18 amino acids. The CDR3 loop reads CASSGRTGTGASNEKLFF. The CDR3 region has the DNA TGTGCCAGCAGCGGAAGGACCGGGACAGGGGCCTCAAATGAAAAACTGTTTTTT. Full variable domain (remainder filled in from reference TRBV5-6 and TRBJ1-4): DAGVTQSPTHLIKTRGQQVTLRCSPKSGHDTVSWYQQALGQGPQFIFQYYEEEERQRGNFPDRFSGHQFPNYSSELNVNALLLGDSALYLCASSGRTGTGASNEKLFFGSGTQLSVL.